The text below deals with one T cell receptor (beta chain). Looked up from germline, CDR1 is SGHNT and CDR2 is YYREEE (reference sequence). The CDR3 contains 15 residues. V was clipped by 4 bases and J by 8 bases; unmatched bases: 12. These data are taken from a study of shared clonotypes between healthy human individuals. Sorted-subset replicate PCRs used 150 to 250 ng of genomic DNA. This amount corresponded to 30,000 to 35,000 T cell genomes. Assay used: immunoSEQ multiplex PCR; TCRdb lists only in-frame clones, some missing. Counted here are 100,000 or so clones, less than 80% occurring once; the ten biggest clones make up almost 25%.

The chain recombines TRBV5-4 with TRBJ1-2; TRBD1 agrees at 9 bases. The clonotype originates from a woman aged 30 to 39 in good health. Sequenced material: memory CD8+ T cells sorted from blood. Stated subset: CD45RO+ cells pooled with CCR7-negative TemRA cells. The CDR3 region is CASSPGQGDAWGYTF. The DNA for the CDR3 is TGTGCCAGCAGCCCGGGACAGGGCGATGCTTGGGGCTACACCTTC.